The T cell receptor (beta chain) under discussion was sequenced for a study of response to subunit inactivated influenza vaccine. Using its own MiXCR run on the RT-PCR reads, TCRdb lists one record per CDR3 protein. The repertoire holds about 540,000 distinct CDR3 sequences, with approximately 20% as singletons. CDR1 is MNHNS, CDR2 SASEGT, per germline. This CDR3 spans 15 amino acids. The V gene lost 4 bases and the J gene lost 4 bases, with 16 bases spanning the gap. Regarding this clonotype: Its antigen is undetermined.

Whole-study findings and limits: There was a suggestion from the authors that each seasonal influenza vaccination recruits few new T cells.

This sample was shared with a second study, whose subject was T cells expressing NK-cell markers. That work contributes: A 5'RACE template switching approach incorporating UMIs was used to make TCR beta cDNA. Uncertainty persisted over the HCMV specificity of expanded NKG2C+ T cell clones.

The source of this sequence is a man in his fifties or sixties who received an inactivated influenza vaccine. V and J are TRBV6-1 and TRBJ1-2; D possibly corresponds to TRBD1 (6 bases). The source was CD4+ T cells sorted from PBMCs, collected 12 days after vaccination. The CDR3 sequence is CASSVLTGDPYGYTF. Written as DNA, the CDR3 is TGTGCCAGCAGTGTCCTGACAGGCGACCCCTATGGCTACACCTTC.